Described below is a single T cell receptor (beta chain) sequence and its context. Which antigen it targets is not known. There are no base qualities to consult, and no much larger clone falls within one base. These data belong to a study of cytomegalovirus exposure and HLA in healthy donors (dated by TCRdb to about 2017). As for the study more broadly: In an earlier analysis of about 560 of the donors, 276 Gb of sequence data and some 120 million unique TCR beta sequences from about 179 million T cells were reported. Donor age, sex, ethnicity and CMV serostatus were compiled together with the repertoire data. The aim of the study was to test whether cataloging public T cell receptors could identify signatures of past pathogen exposure. High-throughput TCR immunosequencing, statistical association of individual TCRs with disease status, and machine learning were combined to predict cytomegalovirus infection status. An early release covering 550 to 650 HLA-typed donors comprised about 300 gigabases of sequencing data and tens of millions of unique TCR sequences. Typing coverage differed by locus: A, B, C, DRB1 and DQB1 were typed in about 629-630 donors, DQA1 in 522, DPA1 in around 610, and DPB1 in 450 to 480. On average, around 240,000 unique TCR beta nucleotide sequences were sequenced per donor among 398 genotyped donors of the cohort, with about 17% of those sequences being non-productive. Besides the first cohort of around 700 subjects, a separate validation cohort made up of 120 different subjects was used. A later analysis re-analyzed previously published TCR beta repertoires from 600 to 850 donors and added high-resolution HLA genotyping to study TCR occurrence patterns. Of the approximately 400 genotyped donors, 81% fell in the genetic ancestry cluster associated with self-reported Caucasian donors. Class I and class II HLA loci were covered by the typing at four-digit resolution. Rather than using new phenotypic data, the later analysis identified candidate immune exposures from TCR beta sequences and from how often those sequences occurred across donors. The study used immunosequencing to profile the T cell repertoires of 670 or so subjects and linked those repertoires to cytomegalovirus serostatus. Because of strong linkage in the cohort, four or five DR-DQ haplotypes were treated as single units for association and clustering. In a later genetic analysis, genome-wide SNP genotypes for 398 of the 666 donors were used, and that subset was treated as a discovery cohort. Every repertoire in the discovery cohort had been generated on one and the same sequencing platform. An earlier analysis of fewer than 750 of the donors used high-throughput TCR beta sequencing to judge whether each TCR beta V gene segment behaved as functional or pseudogenic.

Taken from the germline V gene (reference sequence), the CDR1 and CDR2 loops are GTSNPN and SVGIG. Reading from cysteine to phenylalanine, the CDR3 counts 13 amino acids. Of all the DNA, just the CDR3 is kept, 39 bases in frame from base 1. Trimming removed 1 base from V and 5 bases from J; the gene matches leave 3 bases unexplained. The cohort consisted of 666 healthy bone marrow donors. At the time of sampling, every cohort member was nominally healthy, though immune exposures that went unrecorded were likely present. The donor tested CMV seropositive, placing the donor among the approximately 310 seropositive members of the cohort. Each donor provided a peripheral blood sample, and peripheral blood mononuclear cells were used for TCR beta sequencing. Genomic DNA extraction from the blood cell samples was performed with the Qiagen DNeasy Blood Extraction Kit. Library prep was done by the immunoSEQ multiplex PCR assay. The multiplex PCR relied on a mix of 60 forward primers for TCR Vbeta segments and 13 reverse primers for TCR Jbeta segments. The CDR3 region of rearranged TCR beta genes was amplified from genomic DNA with a multiplex PCR assay. The Illumina HiSeq System was used to sequence the amplified TCR beta libraries as 87-base-pair reads. From the authors' description of their analysis: In a later analysis, 80 million or so unique TCR beta chains were counted across the 666 repertoires, and some 10 million of these chains were shared by at least two donors. Raw reads were error-corrected and collapsed into unique sequences by a nearest-neighbor algorithm in which closely related sequences were merged to remove PCR and sequencing errors. To assign V, D and J gene segments, CDR3 sequences were aligned to IMGT reference sequences. For a sequence to be retained, a match of at least six nucleotides to both a V gene segment and a J gene segment was required. A rearrangement was called productive if the CDR3 had no stop codons and remained in frame with V and J, and every other rearrangement was called non-productive. CDR3 was defined according to IMGT convention as the region running from the second conserved V-encoded cysteine to the conserved J-encoded phenylalanine. Sequences without an unambiguous match to a single V gene segment were excluded from the earlier analysis of several hundred of the donors. In an earlier analysis of approximately 610 of the donors, V segments were called functional above 56.7% productive rearrangements and were called segregating when the between-donor standard deviation exceeded 5%. To diagnose cytomegalovirus status from the catalog of TCR beta chain sequences, a statistical classification framework was built. A later analysis assigned V and J genes by comparing TCR nucleotide sequences with IMGT/GENE-DB human TR gene sequences. Using the TCRdist pipeline, a later analysis assigned CDR3 sequences along with most-parsimonious VDJ recombination scenarios. In a later analysis, each TCR beta chain was defined by its CDR3 amino acid sequence together with its V-gene family, and reads lacking a unique V-gene family were excluded. As a way to deal with suspected cross-contamination and a sequencing artifact, a later analysis dropped roughly 600 nucleotide sequences that were highly shared and had low generation probability. A later analysis calculated a clonal expansion index for each public chain from normalized within-repertoire ranks of inferred template counts. In a later analysis, generation probabilities were computed with a VDJ recombination model fitted to out-of-frame rearrangements, and the resulting probabilities were checked against IGoR. In a later analysis, hypergeometric tests were used to score TCR-TCR, TCR-HLA and TCR-CMV co-occurrence, with a repertoire-size bias correction applied to TCR pairs. To estimate false discovery rates, a later analysis permuted the HLA or CMV assignments 20 times. In a later analysis, co-occurring TCRs were grouped using DBSCAN, with TCRdist sequence similarity added in when clustering inside HLA-allele-positive subsets. Repertoires with fewer than 30,000 or more than 120,000 public chains, plus five repertoires with anomalous nucleotide sharing, were excluded from co-occurrence clustering. Sourced from immuneACCESS, this table was stored by TCRdb with only in-frame sequences that have V and J called. A share of the clones is absent; for the studies checked, an unresolved V gene accounts for under half, and the remainder has no known explanation. The V and J calls and clone size are taken from that table; D and trimming were inferred from the DNA. In this sample the table shows about 150,000 clones, roughly 70% of which occur a single time. The ten largest account for roughly 4.5% of the sample.

General findings and caveats noted by the study authors: At a false discovery rate of 0.05, a later analysis linked some 18,000 TCR beta sequences to specific HLA alleles. The cohort was sequenced for TCR beta chains only, and without alpha or paired-chain data the features that could be detected were limited. Most TCR sequences were observed very rarely across donors, whereas some public TCRs were present in many individuals. Some IMGT-functional V segments, including TRBV6-2 and TRBV6-3, could not be distinguished by the 87-base-pair reads and were therefore excluded. Because some donors lacked HLA typing at each locus, the association tests relied only on the typed subset. Three of the identified cytomegalovirus-associated TCR beta chains were confirmed in vitro to be specific for cytomegalovirus antigens. Sequencing depth was assumed to be roughly uniform across donors in the presence/absence analyses, though that assumption may not hold. Linkage disequilibrium might explain the correlated functional status among segregating V segments, but an unknown experimental factor could not be excluded. Compared with the roughly 720-donor mean, donors in an Asian-associated ancestry cluster had fewer N-insertions in productive TCRs, according to a later genetic analysis. A later genetic analysis associated a missense DCLRE1C variant with V-gene and J-gene trimming of TCR beta chains, and an independent cohort replicated the association. CMV serostatus was the only immune exposure information available for the cohort. A later analysis found that HLA-associated TCR beta chains were more clonally expanded and had lower generation probabilities than equally common non-associated chains. Over 15 rarely observed V segments, including chromosome 9 orphons, were excluded from the earlier analysis of just under 600 of the donors because counts were too low. It was suggested by the authors that the approach could potentially be generalized to other disease states and immunological phenotypes. A further reported finding was that TCR beta sequences accurately predicted the HLA-A and HLA-B alleles for most subjects in the first cohort. In an earlier analysis of 587 of the donors, most TCR beta V segments appeared in productive rearrangements about 87% or about 30% of the time, broadly matching IMGT annotations. A cluster of highly shared sequence variants was judged likely to be a technical artifact of the sequencing pipeline. Cytomegalovirus status was reported to be diagnosed by the classifier with high specificity and sensitivity in both the original and validation cohorts. When HLA alleles, especially DR and DQ, strongly co-occurred, TCR associations were difficult to assign to individual alleles. In a later analysis, several top co-occurrence clusters were reported to appear linked to parvovirus B19, influenza, CMV and Epstein-Barr virus. According to a later analysis, most CMV-associated TCR beta chains appeared to be HLA-restricted, and the HLA associations seemed to be driven largely by CMV exposure. According to a later analysis, TCR association rates differed among HLA loci, with DRB1 alleles showing the most associated TCRs and HLA-C alleles showing the fewest. The study gave a list of over 150 TCR beta chains associated with cytomegalovirus.

The origin of this receptor is a man between 18 and 35 years old in good health and CMV-seropositive. The chain couples TRBV30 to TRBJ1-1; TRBD1 fits 8 bases in the junction. The source material was PBMCs. The base sequence is TGTGCCTGGAGTGGGACAGGGAGAACTGAAGCTTTCTTT. This yields the protein CAWSGTGRTEAFF.